A selection of T cell receptor beta chains follows, all from one sample in a study of tumor-infiltrating lymphocytes in primary liver carcinoma. TCRdb analysed the multiplex PCR reads with MiXCR anew, one entry per CDR3 protein. This table has roughly 48,000 distinct CDR3 sequences, about 70% appearing once. Input material: liver tumor tissue from sampling region 3. The receptor source for this set is a man in his forties or fifties with primary liver carcinoma and hepatitis B virus infection. Both conserved end residues are part of each CDR3. The D gene is left open where the match is weak. The size entry is marked missing in some rows and otherwise reads once, few, many or a size class.

v_call: TRBV6-1
d_call: TRBD2
j_call: TRBJ2-5
clone_size: NA
cdr3_aa: CTRSETFLAGGNQETQYF
cdr3_nt: TGTACCAGAAGTGAAACCTTTCTAGCGGGAGGTAACCAAGAGACCCAGTACTTC

v_call: TRBV6-1
d_call: TRBD2
j_call: TRBJ2-1
clone_size: NA
cdr3_aa: CASTASGARRDEHFF
cdr3_nt: TGTGCCAGTACCGCTAGCGGTGCCCGTAGGGATGAGCACTTCTTC

v_call: TRBV14
d_call: TRBD2
j_call: TRBJ2-3
clone_size: NA
cdr3_aa: CASSLLTAGVGDTQFF
cdr3_nt: TGTGCCAGCAGCCTCCTGACCGCGGGAGTTGGAGATACGCAGTTTTTT

v_call: TRBV5-1
d_call: TRBD2
j_call: TRBJ2-1
clone_size: NA
cdr3_aa: CASSSGTSANEQSF
cdr3_nt: TGCGCCAGCAGCTCAGGGACTAGTGCCAATGAGCAGTCCTTC

v_call: TRBV11-2
d_call: TRBD2
j_call: TRBJ2-5
clone_size: NA
cdr3_aa: CASSDLSGAGEAQYF
cdr3_nt: TGTGCCAGTAGCGACCTGTCAGGAGCGGGAGAGGCCCAGTACTTC

v_call: TRBV6-5
d_call: TRBD1
j_call: TRBJ2-2
clone_size: once
cdr3_aa: CASSYSNRGLGEQFF
cdr3_nt: TGTGCCAGTAGTTACTCGAACAGGGGGCTGGGGGAGCAGTTTTTT

v_call: TRBV7-9
d_call: NA
j_call: TRBJ2-5
clone_size: NA
cdr3_aa: CASSFRDSVMEETQYF
cdr3_nt: TGTGCCAGCAGTTTCCGGGATAGCGTGATGGAGGAGACCCAGTACTTC

v_call: TRBV5-1
d_call: NA
j_call: TRBJ2-3
clone_size: many
cdr3_aa: CASSKEPPLSGTDTQYF
cdr3_nt: TGCGCCAGCAGCAAAGAACCACCTCTTAGTGGTACAGATACGCAGTATTTT

v_call: TRBV6-6
d_call: NA
j_call: TRBJ2-5
clone_size: NA
cdr3_aa: CAISTEETQYF
cdr3_nt: TGTGCCATCAGTACCGAAGAGACTCAGTACTTC

v_call: TRBV7-9
d_call: TRBD1
j_call: TRBJ1-3
clone_size: NA
cdr3_aa: CASSVGWDRGLAGNTIYF
cdr3_nt: TGTGCCAGCAGCGTGGGTTGGGACAGGGGACTTGCCGGAAACACCATATATTTT

v_call: TRBV7-9
d_call: TRBD1
j_call: TRBJ2-5
clone_size: NA
cdr3_aa: CASSSRDRGAEGTQYF
cdr3_nt: TGTGCCAGCAGCTCAAGGGACAGGGGAGCGGAAGGGACCCAGTACTTC

v_call: TRBV5-1
d_call: NA
j_call: TRBJ1-1
clone_size: NA
cdr3_aa: CASSLKENTEALF
cdr3_nt: TGCGCCAGCAGCTTGAAAGAGAACACTGAAGCTCTCTTT

v_call: TRBV5-1
d_call: NA
j_call: TRBJ2-7
clone_size: NA
cdr3_aa: CATASLAGTSEQYF
cdr3_nt: TGCGCCACCGCATCGCTGGCGGGAACTTCAGAGCAGTACTTC

v_call: TRBV6-5
d_call: NA
j_call: TRBJ1-5
clone_size: NA
cdr3_aa: CASSQTAGGTQPQHF
cdr3_nt: TGTGCCAGCAGTCAGACAGCCGGAGGGACTCAGCCCCAGCATTTT

v_call: TRBV6-5
d_call: NA
j_call: TRBJ2-1
clone_size: NA
cdr3_aa: CASSYIGGLGAYEQFF
cdr3_nt: TGTGCCAGCAGTTATATCGGCGGTCTAGGGGCGTATGAGCAGTTCTTC

v_call: TRBV29-1
d_call: NA
j_call: TRBJ2-1
clone_size: once
cdr3_aa: CRVGDISGALLPYKEQFF
cdr3_nt: TGCAGGGTTGGAGATATCTCGGGGGCTCTCCTACCCTACAAAGAGCAGTTCTTC

v_call: TRBV11-2
d_call: TRBD1
j_call: TRBJ2-7
clone_size: NA
cdr3_aa: CAGDLGAGTGYEQYF
cdr3_nt: TGTGCCGGCGACTTAGGAGCCGGGACAGGTTACGAGCAGTACTTC

v_call: TRBV6-5
d_call: NA
j_call: TRBJ2-2
clone_size: medium-sized
cdr3_aa: CASSYSRDTGELFF
cdr3_nt: TGTGCCAGCAGTTACTCTCGGGACACCGGGGAGCTGTTTTTT

v_call: TRBV5-4
d_call: TRBD2
j_call: TRBJ2-5
clone_size: NA
cdr3_aa: CANSTLSGMLQETQYF
cdr3_nt: TGTGCCAACAGCACCCTTAGCGGGATGCTTCAAGAGACCCAGTACTTT

v_call: TRBV12-3/TRBV12-4
d_call: TRBD1
j_call: TRBJ1-1
clone_size: NA
cdr3_aa: CASSFQGDIESFF
cdr3_nt: TGTGCCAGCAGTTTTCAGGGGGACATTGAATCTTTCTTT